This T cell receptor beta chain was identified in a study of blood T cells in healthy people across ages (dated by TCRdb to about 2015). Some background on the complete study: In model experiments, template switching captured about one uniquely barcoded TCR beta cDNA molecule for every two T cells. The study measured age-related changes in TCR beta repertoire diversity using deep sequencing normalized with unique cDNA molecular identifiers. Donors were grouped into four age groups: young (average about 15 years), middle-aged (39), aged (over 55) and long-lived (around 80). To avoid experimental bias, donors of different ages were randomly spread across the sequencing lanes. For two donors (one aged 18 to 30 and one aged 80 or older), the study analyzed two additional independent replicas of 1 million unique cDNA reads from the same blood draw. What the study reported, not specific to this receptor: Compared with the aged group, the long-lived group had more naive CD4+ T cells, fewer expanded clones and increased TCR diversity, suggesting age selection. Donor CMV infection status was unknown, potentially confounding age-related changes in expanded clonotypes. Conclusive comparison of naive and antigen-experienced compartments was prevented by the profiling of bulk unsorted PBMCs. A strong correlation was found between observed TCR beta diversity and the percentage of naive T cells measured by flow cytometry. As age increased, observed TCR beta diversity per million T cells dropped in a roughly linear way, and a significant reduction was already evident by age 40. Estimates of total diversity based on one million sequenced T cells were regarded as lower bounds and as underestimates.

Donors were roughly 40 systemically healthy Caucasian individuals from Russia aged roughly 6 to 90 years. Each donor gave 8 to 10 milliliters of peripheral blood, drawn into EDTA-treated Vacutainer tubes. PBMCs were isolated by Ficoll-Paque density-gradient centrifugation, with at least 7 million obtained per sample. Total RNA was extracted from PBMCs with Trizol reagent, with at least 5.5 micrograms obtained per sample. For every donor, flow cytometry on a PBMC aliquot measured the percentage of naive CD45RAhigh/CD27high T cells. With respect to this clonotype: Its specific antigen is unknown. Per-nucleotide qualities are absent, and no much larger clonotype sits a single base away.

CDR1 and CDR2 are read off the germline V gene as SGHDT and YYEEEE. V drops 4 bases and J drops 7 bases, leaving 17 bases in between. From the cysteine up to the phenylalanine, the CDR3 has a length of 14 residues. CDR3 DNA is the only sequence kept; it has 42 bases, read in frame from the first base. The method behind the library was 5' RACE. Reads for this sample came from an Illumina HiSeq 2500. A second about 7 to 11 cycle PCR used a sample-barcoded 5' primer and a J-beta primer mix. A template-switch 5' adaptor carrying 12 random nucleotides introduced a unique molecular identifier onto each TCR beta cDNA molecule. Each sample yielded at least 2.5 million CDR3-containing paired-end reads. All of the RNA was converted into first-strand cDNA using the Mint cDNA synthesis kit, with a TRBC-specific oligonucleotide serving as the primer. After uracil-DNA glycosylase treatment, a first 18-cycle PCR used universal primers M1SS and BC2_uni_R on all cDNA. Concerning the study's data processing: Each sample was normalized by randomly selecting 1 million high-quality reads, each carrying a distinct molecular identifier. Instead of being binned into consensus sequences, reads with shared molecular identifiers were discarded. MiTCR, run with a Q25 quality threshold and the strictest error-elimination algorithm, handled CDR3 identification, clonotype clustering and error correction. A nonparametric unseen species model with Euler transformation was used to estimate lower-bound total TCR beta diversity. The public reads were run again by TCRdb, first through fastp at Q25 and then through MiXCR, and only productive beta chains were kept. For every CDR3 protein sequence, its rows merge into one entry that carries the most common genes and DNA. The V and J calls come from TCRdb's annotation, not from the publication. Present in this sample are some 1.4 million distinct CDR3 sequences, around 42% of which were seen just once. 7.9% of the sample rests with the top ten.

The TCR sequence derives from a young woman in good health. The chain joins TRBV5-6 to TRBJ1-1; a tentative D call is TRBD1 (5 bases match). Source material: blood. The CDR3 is CASSGGITLCEAFF. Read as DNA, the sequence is TGTGCCAGCAGCGGGGGAATAACCCTCTGTGAAGCTTTCTTT.